This T cell receptor (beta chain) was identified during a study of T cells in tuberculosis. Measured with immunoSEQ multiplex PCR; TCRdb has only the in-frame clones, and not every one. Among around 32,000 clones, approximately 95% were seen once, and the ten largest hold 6.5% to 8%. V lost 4 bases to trimming and J lost 8 bases, with 15 bases between them. This CDR3 has 13 amino acids. Germline V gene data show CDR1 as SGHRS and CDR2 as YFSETQ. Each clinical donor contributed on average roughly 100,000 T cells from unsorted cryopreserved PBMC. This receptor was taken from a donor aged 5 to 30 with latent tuberculosis or without tuberculosis infection. V usage is TRBV5-1 and J usage is TRBJ1-1; D gene uncertain. Sequenced material: PBMCs. The CDR3 reads CASSPTDSVEAFF. The DNA of the CDR3 is TGCGCCAGCAGCCCTACAGATTCCGTCGAAGCTTTCTTT. The variable domain in full, with the rest retrieved from reference TRBV5-1 and TRBJ1-1, is KAGVTQTPRYLIKTRGQQVTLSCSPISGHRSVSWYQQTPGQGLQFLFEYFSETQRNKGNFPGRFSGRQFSNSRSEMNVSTLELGDSALYLCASSPTDSVEAFFGQGTRLTVV.